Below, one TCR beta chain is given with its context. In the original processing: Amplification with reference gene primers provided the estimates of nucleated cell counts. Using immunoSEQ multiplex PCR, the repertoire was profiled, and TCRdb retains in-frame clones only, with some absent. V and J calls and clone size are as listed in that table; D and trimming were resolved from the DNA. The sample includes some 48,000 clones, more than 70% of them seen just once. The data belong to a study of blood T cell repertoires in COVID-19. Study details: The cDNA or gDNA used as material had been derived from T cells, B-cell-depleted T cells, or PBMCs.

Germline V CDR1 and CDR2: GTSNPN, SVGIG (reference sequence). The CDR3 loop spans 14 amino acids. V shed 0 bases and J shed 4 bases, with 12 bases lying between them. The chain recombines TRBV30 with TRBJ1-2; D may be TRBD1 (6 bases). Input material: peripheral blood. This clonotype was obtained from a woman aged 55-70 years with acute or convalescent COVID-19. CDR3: CAWSVKGTIYGYTF. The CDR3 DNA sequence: TGTGCCTGGAGTGTGAAAGGGACAATCTATGGCTACACCTTC.